The source of this T cell receptor (beta chain) is a study of blood T cell repertoires in COVID-19. Trimming took 7 bases from V and 4 from J; bases not matched to a gene: 5. The germline V gene encodes CDR1 SQVTM and CDR2 ANQGSEA. The CDR3 runs 12 residues. TCRdb's table, derived via immunoSEQ multiplex PCR, lists solely in-frame clones and lacks some. Counted here are about 320,000 clones, around 88% occurring once; the ten biggest clones make up 1.6%. The chain uses TRBV29-1 and TRBJ1-1; the match to TRBD1 covers 8 bases. The sequenced sample was peripheral blood. The receptor was isolated from a woman in her thirties with COVID-19, enrolled during active disease. The CDR3 is CSGLTGGTEAFF. The CDR3 bases are TGCAGCGGCCTTACAGGGGGCACTGAAGCTTTCTTT.